This TCR beta chain was profiled in a study of T-cell reconstitution after alpha-beta-depleted transplantation in children (dated by TCRdb to the mid-2010s). The study in broad terms: Using TCR repertoire profiling, the study followed T-cell immune reconstitution in a quantitative way in children after TCRalphabeta/CD19-depleted allogeneic hematopoietic cell transplantation.

Reading the label with the study, this specimen's treatment or condition is: allogeneic hematopoietic cell transplantation with graft depleted of TCRalphabeta T cells and CD19 B cells. The children who served as transplant recipients had been given grafts of TCRalphabeta/CD19-depleted allogeneic hematopoietic cells. Cut back by 6 bases and 7 bases, the V and J ends lie 15 bases apart. CDR3 length: 13 amino acids, cysteine to phenylalanine. The only DNA kept is the CDR3, 39 bases in frame from the first base. Sequences MDHEN (CDR1) and SYDVKM (CDR2) are obtained from the germline V gene. Library preparation employed PCR. TCRdb lists the instrument as Illumina HiSeq 2500. TCR library preparation used molecular barcoding, with unique molecular identifiers applied to normalize quantification of the TCRbeta repertoire. Through fastp at Q25 and MiXCR, TCRdb rebuilt clones from the public reads, retaining in-frame beta chains. A single entry per CDR3 protein holds the most common genes and DNA from its merged rows. Here the sample has hundreds of thousands of distinct CDR3 sequences; 15% to 20% occur a single time. The ten largest clones represent around 38% of the sample.

The research as a whole found: The high TCRbeta diversity at day 60 in some patients was ascribed to recipient T cells and intrathymic progenitors that had survived conditioning. Over subsequent months, a decline in hyperexpanded clone frequencies was noted, and after one year, T-cell counts and TCRbeta diversity were mostly ascribed to newly produced T cells. Apparently early alphabetaT-cell count recovery about two months after transplant reportedly relied on only several hundred rapidly expanded clones derived from non-depleted graft cells.

Concerning this clonotype itself: Its antigen remains unidentified. The sample holds no much larger clone one base away, and base qualities are not on file.

The sequence was obtained from a male patient between 2 and 10 years old who had a stem cell transplant for acute lymphoblastic leukemia, so the T cells may come from the graft donor. Source: PBMCs, mostly from graft donor cells, taken 360 days after TCRalphabeta/CD19-depleted stem cell transplant. The sequence is built from TRBV28 and TRBJ1-2; the D gene lacks a confident call. The DNA reads as follows: TGTGCCAGCAGGTTGCTATTAGCGCGTGGCTACACCTTC. Its product reads: CASRLLLARGYTF.